This is a list of T cell receptor beta chains from one sample in a study of identical twins. TCRdb used MiXCR to reprocess the 5' RACE reads, holding one entry per CDR3 protein. The sample records a few hundred thousand distinct CDR3 sequences, roughly 9.5% being singletons. A further study also used this sample, focusing on yellow fever vaccine responses in identical twins.

The sample consisted of PBMCs. The receptors stem from a woman aged 18-29 years in good health. Each CDR3 is given with its conserved first and last residue. Each record gives: J gene, V gene, D gene, clone size, CDR3 DNA, CDR3 protein. The D gene is left open where the match is weak. Not all rows give a size; the values are once, few, many and, for expanded clones, a class.

j_call: TRBJ2-1
v_call: TRBV20-1
d_call: NA
clone_size: many
cdr3_nt: TGCAGTGCGTCCCTGGGATCGTACAATGAGCAGTTCTTC
cdr3_aa: CSASLGSYNEQFF

j_call: TRBJ2-3
v_call: TRBV7-2
d_call: NA
clone_size: NA
cdr3_nt: TGTGCCAGCAGCTTAGCCCCCGGGGGATCTCAGTATTTT
cdr3_aa: CASSLAPGGSQYF

j_call: TRBJ2-7
v_call: TRBV20-1
d_call: NA
clone_size: NA
cdr3_nt: TGCAGTGCTAGAGATTCAGCAGGGGGGTACGAGCAGTACTTC
cdr3_aa: CSARDSAGGYEQYF

j_call: TRBJ1-5
v_call: TRBV6-1
d_call: NA
clone_size: few
cdr3_nt: TGTGCCAGCAGCCAGGGATGGAGCGGCAATCAGCCCCAGCATTTT
cdr3_aa: CASSQGWSGNQPQHF

j_call: TRBJ2-7
v_call: TRBV28
d_call: NA
clone_size: few
cdr3_nt: TGTGCCAGCAGTTATCGAGGGCAGGCCTACGAGCAGTACTTC
cdr3_aa: CASSYRGQAYEQYF

j_call: TRBJ2-7
v_call: TRBV4-1
d_call: NA
clone_size: few
cdr3_nt: TGCGCCAGCAGCCAAGAGGAAAGGGCCGCCTACGAGCAGTACTTC
cdr3_aa: CASSQEERAAYEQYF

j_call: TRBJ1-5
v_call: TRBV7-9
d_call: NA
clone_size: many
cdr3_nt: TGTGCCAGCAGCTTCGACAATCAGCCCCAGCATTTT
cdr3_aa: CASSFDNQPQHF

j_call: TRBJ2-3
v_call: TRBV3-1
d_call: TRBD2
clone_size: NA
cdr3_nt: TGTGCCAGCAGCCAAGATTCTCTAGCGGGGGGGTCGGATACGCAGTATTTT
cdr3_aa: CASSQDSLAGGSDTQYF

j_call: TRBJ2-3
v_call: TRBV20-1
d_call: TRBD2
clone_size: many
cdr3_nt: TGCAGTGCTAGTCGGGGGGGCACAGATACGCAGTATTTT
cdr3_aa: CSASRGGTDTQYF

j_call: TRBJ2-3
v_call: TRBV12-3/TRBV12-4
d_call: TRBD2
clone_size: many
cdr3_nt: TGTGCCAGCCAAGGACGGACTAGCGGGGGGGTCGACACAGATACGCAGTATTTT
cdr3_aa: CASQGRTSGGVDTDTQYF

j_call: TRBJ2-7
v_call: TRBV6-2/TRBV6-3
d_call: NA
clone_size: many
cdr3_nt: TGTGCCAGCAGTTGGAGGATGGGGTTCCCCTTCTCCTACGAGCAGTACTTC
cdr3_aa: CASSWRMGFPFSYEQYF

j_call: TRBJ1-5
v_call: TRBV7-2
d_call: NA
clone_size: NA
cdr3_nt: TGTGCCAGCAGCCCAAGCGGCGGCTCTAACCAGCCCCAGCATTTT
cdr3_aa: CASSPSGGSNQPQHF

j_call: TRBJ1-1
v_call: TRBV11-1
d_call: TRBD1
clone_size: few
cdr3_nt: TGTGCCAGCGACGGACAGGGAAACACTGAAGCTTTCTTT
cdr3_aa: CASDGQGNTEAFF

j_call: TRBJ2-1
v_call: TRBV2
d_call: NA
clone_size: NA
cdr3_nt: TGTGCCAGCAGTGAAGCGCTGACGGGACGGGGTGAGCAGTTCTTC
cdr3_aa: CASSEALTGRGEQFF

j_call: TRBJ2-3
v_call: TRBV3-1
d_call: NA
clone_size: NA
cdr3_nt: TGTGCCAGCAGCCAAGATGCGCGGGGAGGTACAGATACGCAGTATTTT
cdr3_aa: CASSQDARGGTDTQYF

j_call: TRBJ2-5
v_call: TRBV7-2
d_call: TRBD2
clone_size: once
cdr3_nt: TGTGCCAGCAGCTCCGGGACTAGCGGGGCGGGATTGAAGACCCAGTACTTC
cdr3_aa: CASSSGTSGAGLKTQYF

j_call: TRBJ2-5
v_call: TRBV5-1
d_call: NA
clone_size: many
cdr3_nt: TGCGCCAGCAGCCGAGGGCAATACCAAGAGACCCAGTACTTC
cdr3_aa: CASSRGQYQETQYF

j_call: TRBJ1-5
v_call: TRBV7-2
d_call: TRBD1
clone_size: few
cdr3_nt: TGTGCCAGCAGCTCCCGACAGGGGGCTCAGCCCCAGCATTTT
cdr3_aa: CASSSRQGAQPQHF

j_call: TRBJ2-4
v_call: TRBV12-3/TRBV12-4
d_call: NA
clone_size: few
cdr3_nt: TGTGCCAGCAGTTTTTTAGGGGGGACCGCCAAAAACATTCAGTACTTC
cdr3_aa: CASSFLGGTAKNIQYF

j_call: TRBJ2-7
v_call: TRBV5-1
d_call: TRBD2
clone_size: many
cdr3_nt: TGCGCCAGCAGCTTGGAGGGAGGGCCAAACTACGAGCAGTACTTC
cdr3_aa: CASSLEGGPNYEQYF

j_call: TRBJ2-1
v_call: TRBV24-1
d_call: TRBD1
clone_size: many
cdr3_nt: TGTGCCACCAGTGATCCAGGACAGGGATGGGGCAATGAGCAGTTCTTC
cdr3_aa: CATSDPGQGWGNEQFF

j_call: TRBJ2-2
v_call: TRBV20-1
d_call: TRBD1
clone_size: NA
cdr3_nt: TGCAGTGCTCAACGGGACAGCCTCGGTTACACCGGGGAGCTGTTTTTT
cdr3_aa: CSAQRDSLGYTGELFF

j_call: TRBJ2-1
v_call: TRBV11-2
d_call: TRBD2
clone_size: many
cdr3_nt: TGTGCCAGCAGCTTAGCCGGGAGGGCCTCCTACAATGAGCAGTTCTTC
cdr3_aa: CASSLAGRASYNEQFF

j_call: TRBJ2-2
v_call: TRBV30
d_call: NA
clone_size: NA
cdr3_nt: TGTGCCTGGGAGACCCAACATGTGGGGGCCGGGGAGCTGTTTTTT
cdr3_aa: CAWETQHVGAGELFF

j_call: TRBJ1-2
v_call: TRBV12-3/TRBV12-4
d_call: NA
clone_size: few
cdr3_nt: TGTGCCAGCAGCCCTGCGGGCGGCTATGGCTACACCTTC
cdr3_aa: CASSPAGGYGYTF

j_call: TRBJ1-5
v_call: TRBV20-1
d_call: NA
clone_size: NA
cdr3_nt: TGCAGTGCTAGACCGGAGTATCAGCCCCAGCATTTT
cdr3_aa: CSARPEYQPQHF

j_call: TRBJ2-4
v_call: TRBV3-1
d_call: NA
clone_size: many
cdr3_nt: TGTGCCAGCAGCCAAGATCTTAGTCAAGCCAAAAACATTCAGTACTTC
cdr3_aa: CASSQDLSQAKNIQYF

j_call: TRBJ2-1
v_call: TRBV28
d_call: TRBD2
clone_size: few
cdr3_nt: TGTGCCAGCAGTTTATCAGGACTAGCGGCCACTCGGCTACATGGTGAGCAGTTCTTC
cdr3_aa: CASSLSGLAATRLHGEQFF

j_call: TRBJ2-3
v_call: TRBV5-1
d_call: TRBD2
clone_size: few
cdr3_nt: TGCGCCAGCAGCCCTGAACCGGGACTAGCGGACCGCACAGATACGCAGTATTTT
cdr3_aa: CASSPEPGLADRTDTQYF

j_call: TRBJ2-3
v_call: TRBV20-1
d_call: TRBD1
clone_size: NA
cdr3_nt: TGCAGTGCTACCCCGCACAGGGGTTTTGGAGATACGCAGTATTTT
cdr3_aa: CSATPHRGFGDTQYF

j_call: TRBJ1-5
v_call: TRBV12-3/TRBV12-4
d_call: NA
clone_size: few
cdr3_nt: TGTGCCAGCAGTTTAGGGGATTCTAGGCAGCCCCAGCATTTT
cdr3_aa: CASSLGDSRQPQHF

j_call: TRBJ2-2
v_call: TRBV4-3
d_call: NA
clone_size: NA
cdr3_nt: TGCGCCAGCAGCCAAGCCGTAACGGGACACAACACCGGGGAGCTGTTTTTT
cdr3_aa: CASSQAVTGHNTGELFF

j_call: TRBJ2-3
v_call: TRBV7-2
d_call: NA
clone_size: NA
cdr3_nt: TGTGCCAGCAGCTTAGCGGGAGTTGGGGCAGATACGCAGTATTTT
cdr3_aa: CASSLAGVGADTQYF

j_call: TRBJ2-3
v_call: TRBV12-3/TRBV12-4
d_call: NA
clone_size: many
cdr3_nt: TGTGCCAGCAGTTTCGGTAGCGGCACAGATACGCAGTATTTT
cdr3_aa: CASSFGSGTDTQYF

j_call: TRBJ2-3
v_call: TRBV5-6
d_call: NA
clone_size: NA
cdr3_nt: TGTGCCATCAGCCCGGGGGACGGAACTAGCACAGATACGCAGTATTTT
cdr3_aa: CAISPGDGTSTDTQYF

j_call: TRBJ1-2
v_call: TRBV5-1
d_call: NA
clone_size: many
cdr3_nt: TGCGCCAGCAGATCGGACAGCTACTATGGCTACACCTTC
cdr3_aa: CASRSDSYYGYTF

j_call: TRBJ2-3
v_call: TRBV18
d_call: NA
clone_size: NA
cdr3_nt: TGTGCCAGCTCACCGTTAGACGCAGATACGCAGTATTTT
cdr3_aa: CASSPLDADTQYF